Ten or more counts support the clone carrying this T cell receptor beta chain. What it binds is unknown. Individual cDNA molecules had unique molecular identifiers attached to them by the library. MiXCR, run by TCRdb on the RACE reads, gives a single entry per CDR3 protein. The sample holds about 380,000 distinct CDR3 sequences; about 6.9% are singletons and the top ten take about 5%. V lost 0 bases, J lost 10 bases, and 11 bases lay in between. The CDR3 has 13 amino acids. Per the germline V gene, CDR1 is SGHNT and CDR2 is YYREEE (reference sequence). This sample is drawn from a study of human T cells and chemical hapten exposure. About the research overall: Application of 0.01% DPC to the upper back was done by patch test, with a reading at 6 days.

Study results and caveats: Expanded TCRs were compared with controls, and the expanded TCRs formed significantly more large CDR3 similarity clusters.

The time point here: patch test 2, 6 weeks after DPC sensitization. Indicated treatment: therapeutic diphenylcyclopropenone sensitization with weekly scalp DPC. The origin of this receptor is a woman under 30 with alopecia areata. Some clones in this sample may be carry-over from other donors' samples. J is TRBJ2-1 and V is TRBV5-4, with a weak D call TRBD2 (6 bases). Sequenced here: whole blood, sampled in connection with sensitization to the hapten diphenylcyclopropenone (DPC). In DNA form, the CDR3 reads TGTGCCAGCAGCTTGGTCGGAGGGCGCGAGCAGTTCTTC. Its translation: CASSLVGGREQFF.